The entry that follows covers one T cell receptor beta chain sequence. This sample is part of a study of T cell changes during pregnancy in multiple sclerosis. Using immunoSEQ multiplex PCR, the repertoire was profiled, and TCRdb retains in-frame clones only, with some absent. The repertoire holds roughly 37,000 clones, with 92% as singletons. The V gene end was trimmed by 2 bases and the J gene end by 0 bases; junction bases not matched to a gene: 4. This CDR3 contains 16 residues. CDR1 MGHRA and CDR2 YSYEKL come from the germline V gene. The sequence came from a female donor with multiple sclerosis, enrolled in a pregnancy study. This chain uses TRBV4-1 with TRBJ2-1, with TRBD2 identical over 7 bases. The sample was CD8+ T cells from peripheral blood mononuclear cells, taken before pregnancy. The CDR3 loop reads CASSQHTSASYNEQFF. DNA for the CDR3: TGCGCCAGCAGCCAACATACTAGCGCCTCCTACAATGAGCAGTTCTTC.